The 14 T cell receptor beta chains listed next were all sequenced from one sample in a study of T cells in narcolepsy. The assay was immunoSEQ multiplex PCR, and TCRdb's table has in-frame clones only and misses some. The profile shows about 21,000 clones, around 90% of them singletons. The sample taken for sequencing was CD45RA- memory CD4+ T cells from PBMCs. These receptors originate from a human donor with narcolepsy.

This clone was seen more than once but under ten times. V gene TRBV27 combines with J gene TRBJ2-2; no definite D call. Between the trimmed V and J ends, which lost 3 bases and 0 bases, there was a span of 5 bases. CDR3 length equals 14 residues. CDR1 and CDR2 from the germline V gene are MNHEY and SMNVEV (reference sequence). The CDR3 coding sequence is TGTGCCAGCAGTTTCCGGTCGAACACCGGGGAGCTGTTTTTT. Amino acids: CASSFRSNTGELFF.

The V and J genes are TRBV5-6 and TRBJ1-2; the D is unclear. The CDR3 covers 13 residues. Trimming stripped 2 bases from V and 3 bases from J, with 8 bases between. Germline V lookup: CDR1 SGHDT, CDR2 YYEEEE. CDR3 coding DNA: TGTGCCAGCAGCTTCGGCACGTACTATGGCTACACCTTC. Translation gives CASSFGTYYGYTF.

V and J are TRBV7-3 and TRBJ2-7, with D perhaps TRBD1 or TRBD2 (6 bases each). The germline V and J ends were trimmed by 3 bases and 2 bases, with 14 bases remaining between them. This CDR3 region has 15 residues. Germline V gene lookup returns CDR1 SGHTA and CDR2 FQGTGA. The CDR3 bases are TGTGCCAGCAGCTTGGGGGGCCCGGGAGCCTACGAGCAGTACTTC. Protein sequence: CASSLGGPGAYEQYF.

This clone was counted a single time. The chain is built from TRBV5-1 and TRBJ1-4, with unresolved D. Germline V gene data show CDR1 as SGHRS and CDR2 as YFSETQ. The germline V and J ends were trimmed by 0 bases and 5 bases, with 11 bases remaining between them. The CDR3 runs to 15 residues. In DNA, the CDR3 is TGCGCCAGCAGCTTGGGAGGGAGCGTGAATGAAAAACTGTTTTTT. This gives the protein CASSLGGSVNEKLFF.

This CDR3 is CASSLRGTSANTGELFF. The CDR3, as DNA: TGTGCCAGCAGCTTACGTGGGACTAGCGCGAACACCGGGGAGCTGTTTTTT. This sequence joins TRBV7-3 and TRBJ2-2; 10 bases agree with TRBD2. After removal of 2 bases from V and 0 bases from J, the junction contained 3 bases not matched to a gene. The CDR3 runs to 17 residues. Germline V lookup: CDR1 SGHTA, CDR2 FQGTGA.

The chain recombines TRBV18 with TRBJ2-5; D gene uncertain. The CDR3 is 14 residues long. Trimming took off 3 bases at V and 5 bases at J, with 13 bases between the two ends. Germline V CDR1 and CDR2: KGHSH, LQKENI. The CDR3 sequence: CASSPYSPGETQYF. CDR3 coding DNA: TGTGCCAGCTCACCCTATAGCCCCGGGGAGACCCAGTACTTC. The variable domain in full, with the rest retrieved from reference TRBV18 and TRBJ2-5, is NAGVMQNPRHLVRRRGQEARLRCSPMKGHSHVYWYRQLPEEGLKFMVYLQKENIIDESGMPKERFSAEFPKEGPSILRIQQVVRGDSAAYFCASSPYSPGETQYFGPGTRLLVL.

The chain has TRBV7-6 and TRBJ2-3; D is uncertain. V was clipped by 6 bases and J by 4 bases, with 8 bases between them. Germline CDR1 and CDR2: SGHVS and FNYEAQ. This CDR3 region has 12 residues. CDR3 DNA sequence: TGTGCCAGCAGTCGAACCTCAGATACGCAGTATTTT. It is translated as CASSRTSDTQYF. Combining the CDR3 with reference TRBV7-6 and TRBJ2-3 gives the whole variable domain GAGVSQSPRYKVTKRGQDVALRCDPISGHVSLYWYRQALGQGPEFLTYFNYEAQQDKSGLPNDRFSAERPEGSISTLTIQRTEQRDSAMYRCASSRTSDTQYFGPGTRLTVL.

The CDR3 DNA follows: TGTGCCAGCACTTCCGGGGGGATGGGGTCCGATGAGCAGTTCTTC. Translated, it gives CASTSGGMGSDEQFF. The chain joins TRBV6-5 to TRBJ2-1, with 7 bases lining up with TRBD2. The V gene's germline CDR1 is MNHEY and CDR2 SVGAGI. The V gene end was trimmed by 7 bases and the J gene end by 8 bases; junction bases not matched to a gene: 14. The CDR3 consists of 15 residues.

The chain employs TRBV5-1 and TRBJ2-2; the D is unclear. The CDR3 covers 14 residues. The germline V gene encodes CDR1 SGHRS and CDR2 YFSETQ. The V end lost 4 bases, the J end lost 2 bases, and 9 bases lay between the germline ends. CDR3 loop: CASSPSSNTGELFF. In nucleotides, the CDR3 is TGCGCCAGCAGCCCCTCCTCTAACACCGGGGAGCTGTTTTTT.

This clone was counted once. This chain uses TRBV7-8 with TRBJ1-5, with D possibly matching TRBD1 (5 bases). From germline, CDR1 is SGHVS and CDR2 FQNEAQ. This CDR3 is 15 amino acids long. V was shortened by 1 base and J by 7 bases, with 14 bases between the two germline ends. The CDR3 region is CASSLGGGGGQPQHF. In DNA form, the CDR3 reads TGTGCCAGCAGCTTAGGGGGCGGGGGAGGCCAGCCCCAGCATTTT.

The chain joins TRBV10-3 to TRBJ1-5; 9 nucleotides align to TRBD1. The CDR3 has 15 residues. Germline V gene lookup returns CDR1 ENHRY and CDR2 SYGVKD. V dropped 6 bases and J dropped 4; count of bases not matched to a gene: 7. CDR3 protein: CAIRAGTGINQPQHF. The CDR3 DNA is TGTGCCATCAGGGCCGGGACAGGGATTAATCAGCCCCAGCATTTT.

This CDR3 reads CAWRKDRGHGFGSYNEQFF. The CDR3 bases are TGTGCCTGGAGGAAAGACAGGGGGCATGGTTTTGGTTCCTACAATGAGCAGTTCTTC. The rearrangement links TRBV30 to TRBJ2-1, with 10 bases aligning to TRBD1. The trim removed 3 bases at V and 1 base at J, leaving 15 bases unmatched. CDR3 length: 19 amino acids. Germline-derived CDR1 and CDR2 are GTSNPN and SVGIG (reference sequence). Variable domain in full (rest from reference TRBV30 and TRBJ2-1): SQTIHQWPATLVQPVGSPLSLECTVEGTSNPNLYWYRQAAGRGLQLLFYSVGIGQISSEVPQNLSASRPQDRQFILSSKKLLLSDSGFYLCAWRKDRGHGFGSYNEQFFGPGTRLTVL.

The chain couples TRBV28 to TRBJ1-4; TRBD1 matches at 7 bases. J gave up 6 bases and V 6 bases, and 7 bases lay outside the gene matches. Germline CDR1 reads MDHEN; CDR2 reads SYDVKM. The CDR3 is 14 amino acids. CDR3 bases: TGTGCCAGCAGGCCAGGGGGGGCGGATGAAAAACTGTTTTTT. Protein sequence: CASRPGGADEKLFF.

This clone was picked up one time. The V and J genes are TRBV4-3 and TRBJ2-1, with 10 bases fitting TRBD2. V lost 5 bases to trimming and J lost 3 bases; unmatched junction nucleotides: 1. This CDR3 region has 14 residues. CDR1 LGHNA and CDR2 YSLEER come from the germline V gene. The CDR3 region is CASSRLAGYNEQFF. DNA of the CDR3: TGCGCCAGCAGCAGACTAGCGGGCTACAATGAGCAGTTCTTC.